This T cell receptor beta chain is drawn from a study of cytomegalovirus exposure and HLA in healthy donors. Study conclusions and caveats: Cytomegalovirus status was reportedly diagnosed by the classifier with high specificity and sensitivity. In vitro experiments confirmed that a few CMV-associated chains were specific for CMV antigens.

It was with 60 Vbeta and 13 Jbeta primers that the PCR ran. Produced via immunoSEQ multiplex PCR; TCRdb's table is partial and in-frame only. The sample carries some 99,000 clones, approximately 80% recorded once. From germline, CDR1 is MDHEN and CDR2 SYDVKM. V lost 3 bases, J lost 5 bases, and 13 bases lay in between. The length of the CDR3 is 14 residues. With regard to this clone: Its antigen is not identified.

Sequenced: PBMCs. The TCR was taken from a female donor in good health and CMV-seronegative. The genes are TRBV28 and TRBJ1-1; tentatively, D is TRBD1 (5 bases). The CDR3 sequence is CASSFFRGGTEAFF. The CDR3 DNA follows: TGTGCCAGCAGTTTCTTTAGGGGAGGGACTGAAGCTTTCTTT.